The present T cell receptor (beta chain) was sequenced within a study of control samples from healthy donors and cancer patients. In its sample, this clone was seen once. With V trimmed by 5 bases and J by 4 bases, 5 bases remained unmatched. Germline V gives CDR1 SGHTA, CDR2 FQGTGA. This CDR3 is 15 amino acids long. Using immunoSEQ multiplex PCR, the repertoire was profiled, and TCRdb retains in-frame clones only, with some absent. The table has just under 150,000 clones, more than 90% seen once. The specimen was blood. V gene TRBV7-3 combines with J gene TRBJ2-3, with 11 bases lining up with TRBD2. The receptor's source is a young man in good health. CDR3 coding DNA: TGTGCCAGCAGCATTAGCGGGGGGGCTTCAGATACGCAGTATTTT. Protein: CASSISGGASDTQYF.